Sequencing of this TCR beta chain was carried out in a study of identifying expanded T cells in peripheral blood. Overall study findings and caveats: Over about two and four weeks, about 17 and 20 clones changed, versus around 1.3 between replicates.

A note on this clone: Its target is not known.

Assay: immunoSEQ multiplex PCR; the TCRdb copy retains only in-frame clones and omits some. The sample records 55,000 to 60,000 clones, over 85% being singletons. The ends lost 7 bases at V and 4 bases at J; junction bases unmatched: 13. The CDR3 has 16 residues. Germline CDR1 reads MNHEY; CDR2 reads SMNVEV (reference sequence). This chain links TRBV27 with TRBJ1-5, with 7 nucleotides matching TRBD1. The TCR was taken from a person aged 18 to 75 in good health. The specimen sequenced was blood. CDR3 DNA: TGTGCCAGCACCAGAGACAGGGTAGCCGCAAATCAGCCCCAGCATTTT. Its translation is CASTRDRVAANQPQHF.